Listed below are T cell receptor beta chains from one sample, sequenced in a study of shared clonotypes between healthy human individuals. Clones were sequenced by immunoSEQ multiplex PCR, and TCRdb holds only the in-frame ones, with some missing. The data show approximately 2.1 million clones, over 90% seen once. Sequenced input: naive CD4+ T cells from PBMCs. These TCRs come from a man aged 18 to 29 in good health. Some clones in this sample may be carry-over from other donors' samples. CDR3s include the opening cysteine and the closing phenylalanine or tryptophan. A D gene is named only where the DNA matches it firmly. Size is omitted from some rows. Given values are once, few, many or a class for expanded clones.

d_call: NA; clone_size: NA; j_call: TRBJ2-5; v_call: TRBV20-1; cdr3_aa: CSAAGETQYF; cdr3_nt: TGCAGTGCGGCAGGGGAGACCCAGTACTTC
d_call: NA; clone_size: NA; j_call: TRBJ2-3; v_call: TRBV20-1; cdr3_aa: CSAPFGDTQYF; cdr3_nt: TGCAGTGCTCCTTTTGGAGATACGCAGTATTTT
d_call: NA; clone_size: NA; j_call: TRBJ2-3; v_call: TRBV5-1; cdr3_aa: CASSGGSTDTQYF; cdr3_nt: TGCGCCAGCAGCGGAGGCTCCACAGATACGCAGTATTTT
d_call: NA; clone_size: NA; j_call: TRBJ1-2; v_call: TRBV7-2; cdr3_aa: CASSLSPFYGYTF; cdr3_nt: TGTGCCAGCAGCTTATCTCCCTTCTATGGCTACACCTTC
d_call: NA; clone_size: NA; j_call: TRBJ2-2; v_call: TRBV7-6; cdr3_aa: CASSQSGAGDTGELFF; cdr3_nt: TGTGCCAGCAGCCAATCAGGGGCGGGGGACACCGGGGAGCTGTTTTTT
d_call: NA; clone_size: once; j_call: TRBJ2-7; v_call: TRBV5-1; cdr3_aa: CASSARGYEQYF; cdr3_nt: TGCGCCAGCAGCGCACGAGGGTACGAGCAGTACTTC
d_call: TRBD1; clone_size: NA; j_call: TRBJ2-5; v_call: TRBV6-1; cdr3_aa: CAGRATGGRETQYF; cdr3_nt: TGTGCCGGCAGGGCCACAGGGGGGAGAGAGACCCAGTACTTC
d_call: TRBD2; clone_size: NA; j_call: TRBJ2-1; v_call: TRBV7-3; cdr3_aa: CASSLTSGMVNEQFF; cdr3_nt: TGTGCCAGCAGTCTTACTAGCGGGATGGTCAATGAGCAGTTCTTC
d_call: NA; clone_size: NA; j_call: TRBJ1-4; v_call: TRBV4-1; cdr3_aa: CASSQDGSGDEKLFF; cdr3_nt: TGCGCCAGCAGCCAAGATGGGTCCGGGGATGAAAAACTGTTTTTT
d_call: TRBD2; clone_size: NA; j_call: TRBJ2-5; v_call: TRBV4-1; cdr3_aa: CASSQVGVALAAGRETQYF; cdr3_nt: TGCGCCAGCAGCCAAGTAGGGGTGGCACTAGCGGCGGGCCGCGAGACCCAGTACTTC
d_call: TRBD1; clone_size: NA; j_call: TRBJ1-4; v_call: TRBV2; cdr3_aa: CASSSGTGREKLFF; cdr3_nt: TGTGCCAGCAGTTCCGGGACAGGGAGGGAAAAACTGTTTTTT
d_call: NA; clone_size: once; j_call: TRBJ2-2; v_call: TRBV7-9; cdr3_aa: CASSSSGTNTGELFF; cdr3_nt: TGTGCCAGCAGCTCATCCGGGACCAACACCGGGGAGCTGTTTTTT
d_call: NA; clone_size: NA; j_call: TRBJ2-2; v_call: TRBV9; cdr3_aa: CASSAGQNTGELFF; cdr3_nt: TGTGCCAGCAGCGCGGGACAGAACACCGGGGAGCTGTTTTTT
d_call: TRBD2; clone_size: NA; j_call: TRBJ2-1; v_call: TRBV4-3; cdr3_aa: CASSPRGSGSLRRNEQFF; cdr3_nt: TGCGCCAGCAGCCCCCGTGGTAGCGGGAGCCTACGTCGCAATGAGCAGTTCTTC
d_call: TRBD1; clone_size: NA; j_call: TRBJ2-7; v_call: TRBV27; cdr3_aa: CASRSGTGPYEQYF; cdr3_nt: TGTGCCAGCAGATCCGGGACAGGGCCCTACGAGCAGTACTTC
d_call: NA; clone_size: NA; j_call: TRBJ2-5; v_call: TRBV7-2; cdr3_aa: CASSLYPGKRRQETQYF; cdr3_nt: TGTGCCAGCAGCTTATACCCCGGGAAACGCCGCCAAGAGACCCAGTACTTC
d_call: NA; clone_size: NA; j_call: TRBJ2-1; v_call: TRBV19; cdr3_aa: CASSSYNEQFF; cdr3_nt: TGTGCCAGTAGTTCGTACAATGAGCAGTTCTTC
d_call: TRBD1; clone_size: NA; j_call: TRBJ2-7; v_call: TRBV7-9; cdr3_aa: CASSPDRGGEQYF; cdr3_nt: TGTGCCAGCAGCCCGGACAGGGGCGGAGAGCAGTACTTC